This paragraph covers one T cell receptor beta chain sequence. This specimen comes from a study of a mutant IDH1 vaccine in newly diagnosed glioma. Sequenced by immunoSEQ multiplex PCR; TCRdb stores in-frame clones only, minus some. The data hold roughly 86,000 clones, with roughly 78% observed a single time. The time point is: baseline, week 1 (first vaccination visit). As for treatment: pre-vaccination baseline after standard-of-care therapy. The CDR3 extends over 14 amino acids. V lost 4 bases and J 0 bases, leaving 10 bases between the germline ends. Germline-derived CDR1 and CDR2 are SEHNR and FQNEAQ (reference sequence).

The origin of this receptor is a man aged 40-55 years with glioma. Sequences were derived from PBMCs, sampled from a glioma patient treated with radiotherapy, temozolomide or both. The J gene is TRBJ2-7, the V gene TRBV7-9; weak D call: TRBD1 (6 bases). Here the CDR3 reads CASSYDRHSYEQYF. The CDR3 DNA reads as TGTGCCAGCAGCTACGACAGGCACTCCTACGAGCAGTACTTC.